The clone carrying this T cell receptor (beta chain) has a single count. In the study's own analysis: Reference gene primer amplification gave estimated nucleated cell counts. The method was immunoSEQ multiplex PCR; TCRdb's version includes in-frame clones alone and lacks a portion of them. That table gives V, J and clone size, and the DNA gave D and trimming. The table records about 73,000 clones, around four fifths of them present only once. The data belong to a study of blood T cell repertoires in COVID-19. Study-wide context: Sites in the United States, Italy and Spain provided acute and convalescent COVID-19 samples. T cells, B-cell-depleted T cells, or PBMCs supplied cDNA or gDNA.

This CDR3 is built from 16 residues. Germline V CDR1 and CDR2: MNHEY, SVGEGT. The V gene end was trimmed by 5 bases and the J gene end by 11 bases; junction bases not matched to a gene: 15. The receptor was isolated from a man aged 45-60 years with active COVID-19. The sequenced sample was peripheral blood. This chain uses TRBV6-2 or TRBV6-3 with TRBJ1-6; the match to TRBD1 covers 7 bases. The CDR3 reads CASSTSGTVLMTPLHF. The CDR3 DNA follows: TGTGCCAGCAGTACATCCGGGACAGTCCTAATGACACCCCTCCACTTT.